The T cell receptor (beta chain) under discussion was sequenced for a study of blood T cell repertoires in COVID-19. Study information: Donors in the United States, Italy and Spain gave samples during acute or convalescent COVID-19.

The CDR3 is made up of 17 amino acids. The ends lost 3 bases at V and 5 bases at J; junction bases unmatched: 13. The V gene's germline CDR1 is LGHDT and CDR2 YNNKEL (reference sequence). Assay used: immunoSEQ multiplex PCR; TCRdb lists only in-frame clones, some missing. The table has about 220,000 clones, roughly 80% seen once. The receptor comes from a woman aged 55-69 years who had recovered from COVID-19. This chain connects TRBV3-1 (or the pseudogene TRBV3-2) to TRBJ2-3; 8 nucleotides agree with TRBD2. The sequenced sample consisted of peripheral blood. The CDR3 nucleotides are TGTGCCAGCAGCCATCGCGGGGTCGGGGGGGCAAGAGATACGCAGTATTTT. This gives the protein CASSHRGVGGARDTQYF.